This T cell receptor beta chain comes out of a study of blood T cell repertoires in COVID-19. Study details: The United States, Italy and Spain supplied acute and convalescent COVID-19 samples. Sources were T cells, B-cell-depleted T cells, or PBMCs; the material itself was cDNA or gDNA.

Germline V gene sequence: CDR1 SNHLY, CDR2 FYNNEI. The junction had 7 bases not matched to a gene; V was cut back by 4 bases and J by 1 base. The CDR3 length is 16 residues. Original processing methods: Reference gene primer amplification gave nucleated cell count estimates. TCRdb's table, derived via immunoSEQ multiplex PCR, lists solely in-frame clones and lacks some. V and J calls and clone size follow that table, whereas D and trimming were derived from the DNA. The sample has roughly 120,000 clones; around 85% are singletons. The chain employs TRBV2 and TRBJ1-3, with TRBD1 matching 7 bases. Material: peripheral blood. This clonotype originated in a man aged 55-75 years with acute or convalescent COVID-19. Written as DNA, the CDR3 is TGTGCCAGCAGTGCACAGGGGAAAAGATCTGGAAACACCATATATTTT. Translated: CASSAQGKRSGNTIYF. The full variable domain, with the rest looked up from reference TRBV2 and TRBJ1-3, is EPEVTQTPSHQVTQMGQEVILRCVPISNHLYFYWYRQILGQKVEFLVSFYNNEISEKSEIFDDQFSVERPDGSNFTLKIRSTKLEDSAMYFCASSAQGKRSGNTIYFGEGSWLTVV.